The clone carrying this TCR beta chain was detected a few times. The time point: newly diagnosed GD, antithyroid drugs for less than 3 months. PBMC RNA was the source of the TCR library. These data are taken from a study of regulatory T cells in long-lasting Graves disease. The CDR3 runs 14 residues. Germline V gene lookup returns CDR1 MNHEY and CDR2 SVGAGI. Trimming left V 2 bases short and J 9 bases short, with 11 bases between. CDR3-region Arm-PCR and iRepertoire HTBI primers produced the TCR beta libraries. TCRdb re-called the multiplex PCR reads through MiXCR, storing one row per CDR3 protein. The repertoire holds approximately 470,000 distinct CDR3 sequences, with 15% to 20% as singletons. These records were also assigned to another study, of T cells in Graves' hyperthyroidism and ophthalmopathy.

This chain uses TRBV6-5 with TRBJ1-6; D remains unclear. Sequenced material: peripheral blood mononuclear cells (PBMCs), taken at new diagnosis, from a patient treated with antithyroid drugs. This TCR was sampled from a man in his forties with Graves disease. Here the CDR3 reads CASSYGGYASPLHF. The CDR3 coding sequence is TGTGCCAGCAGTTACGGAGGGTACGCTTCACCCCTCCACTTT.